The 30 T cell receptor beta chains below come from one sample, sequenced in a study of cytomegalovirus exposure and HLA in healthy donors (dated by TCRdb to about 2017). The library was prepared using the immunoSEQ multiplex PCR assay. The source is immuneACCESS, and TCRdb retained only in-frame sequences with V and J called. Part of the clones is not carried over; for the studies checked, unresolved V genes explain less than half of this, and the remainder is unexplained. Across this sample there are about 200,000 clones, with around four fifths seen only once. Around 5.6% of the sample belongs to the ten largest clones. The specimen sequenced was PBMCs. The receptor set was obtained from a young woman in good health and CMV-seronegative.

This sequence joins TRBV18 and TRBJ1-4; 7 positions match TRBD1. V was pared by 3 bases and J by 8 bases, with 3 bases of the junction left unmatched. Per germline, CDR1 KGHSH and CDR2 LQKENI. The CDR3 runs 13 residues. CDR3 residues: CASSPRTGEKLFF. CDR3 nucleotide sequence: TGTGCCAGCTCACCCCGGACAGGAGAAAAACTGTTTTTT.

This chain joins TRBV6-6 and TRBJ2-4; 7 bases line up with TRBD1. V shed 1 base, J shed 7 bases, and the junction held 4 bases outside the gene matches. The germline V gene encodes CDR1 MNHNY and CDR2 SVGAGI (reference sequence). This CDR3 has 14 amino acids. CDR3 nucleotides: TGTGCCAGCAGTTACTTGGGACAGACGAACATTCAGTACTTC. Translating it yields CASSYLGQTNIQYF.

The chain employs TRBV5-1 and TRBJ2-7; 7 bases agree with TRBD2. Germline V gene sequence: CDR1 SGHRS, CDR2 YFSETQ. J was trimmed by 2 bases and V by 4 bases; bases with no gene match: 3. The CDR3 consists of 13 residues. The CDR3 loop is CASSAGEPYEQYF. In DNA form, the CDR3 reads TGCGCCAGCAGCGCGGGGGAACCCTACGAGCAGTACTTC.

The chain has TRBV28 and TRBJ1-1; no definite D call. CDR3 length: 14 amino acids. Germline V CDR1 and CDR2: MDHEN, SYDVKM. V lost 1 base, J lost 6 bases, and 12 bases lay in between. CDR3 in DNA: TGTGCCAGCAGTTTATCTGGGCTAGTCCCTGAAGCTTTCTTT. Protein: CASSLSGLVPEAFF.

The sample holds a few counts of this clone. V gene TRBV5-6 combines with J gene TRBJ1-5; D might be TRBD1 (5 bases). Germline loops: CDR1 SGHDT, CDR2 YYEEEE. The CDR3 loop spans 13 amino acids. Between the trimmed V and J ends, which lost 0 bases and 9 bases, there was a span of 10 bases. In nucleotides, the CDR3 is TGTGCCAGCAGCTTGGCCAACGGGGCGCCCCAGCATTTT. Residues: CASSLANGAPQHF. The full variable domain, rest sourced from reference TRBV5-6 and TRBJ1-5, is DAGVTQSPTHLIKTRGQQVTLRCSPKSGHDTVSWYQQALGQGPQFIFQYYEEEERQRGNFPDRFSGHQFPNYSSELNVNALLLGDSALYLCASSLANGAPQHFGDGTRLSIL.

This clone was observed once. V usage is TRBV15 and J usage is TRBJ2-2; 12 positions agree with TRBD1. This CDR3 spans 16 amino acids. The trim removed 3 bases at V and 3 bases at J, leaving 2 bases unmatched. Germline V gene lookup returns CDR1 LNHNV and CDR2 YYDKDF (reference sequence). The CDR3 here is CATSRGQGADTGELFF. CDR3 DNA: TGTGCCACCAGCAGGGGACAGGGGGCTGACACCGGGGAGCTGTTTTTT.

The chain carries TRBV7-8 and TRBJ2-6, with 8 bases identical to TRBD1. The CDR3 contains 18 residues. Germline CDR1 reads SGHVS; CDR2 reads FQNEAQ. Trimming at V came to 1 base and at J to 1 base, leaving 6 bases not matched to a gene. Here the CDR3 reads CASSLVDRASSGANVLTF. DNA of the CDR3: TGTGCCAGCAGCTTAGTGGACAGGGCAAGTTCTGGGGCCAACGTCCTGACTTTC.

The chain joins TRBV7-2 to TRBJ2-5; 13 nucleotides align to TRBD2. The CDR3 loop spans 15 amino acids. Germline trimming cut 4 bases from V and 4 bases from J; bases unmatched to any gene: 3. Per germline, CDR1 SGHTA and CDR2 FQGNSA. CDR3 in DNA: TGTGCCAGCAGCTGGACTAGCGGGAGTGGAGAGACCCAGTACTTC. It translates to CASSWTSGSGETQYF.

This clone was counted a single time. Here the CDR3 reads CASSLGPGQGGAFF. The CDR3, as DNA: TGTGCCAGCAGTTTGGGACCGGGACAGGGAGGGGCTTTCTTT. This sequence joins TRBV28 and TRBJ1-1; 9 bases fit TRBD1. Germline assignment: CDR1 MDHEN and CDR2 SYDVKM. The CDR3 length is 14 residues. Trimming took 3 bases from V and 11 from J; bases not matched to a gene: 10.

This chain's CDR3 is CASSPTGGERGKLFF. In DNA, the CDR3 is TGTGCCAGCAGTCCGACGGGCGGTGAACGGGGAAAACTGTTTTTT. J is TRBJ1-4 and V is TRBV27, with D unclear. The CDR3 is 15 amino acids. Germline V gene lookup returns CDR1 MNHEY and CDR2 SMNVEV (reference sequence). Trimming removed 5 bases from V and 10 bases from J, with 20 bases in between.

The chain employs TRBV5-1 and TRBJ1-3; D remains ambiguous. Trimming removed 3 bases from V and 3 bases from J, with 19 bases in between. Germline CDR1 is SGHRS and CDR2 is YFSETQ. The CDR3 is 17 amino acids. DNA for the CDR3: TGCGCCAGCAGCTCCGTCCCCGGGCTGGGAGTTGGAAACACCATATATTTT. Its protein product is CASSSVPGLGVGNTIYF.

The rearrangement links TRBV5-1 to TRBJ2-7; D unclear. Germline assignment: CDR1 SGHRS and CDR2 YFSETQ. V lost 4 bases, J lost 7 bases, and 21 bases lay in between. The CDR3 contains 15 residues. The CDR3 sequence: CASSAGGQAGLEQYF. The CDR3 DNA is TGCGCCAGCAGCGCAGGCGGCCAGGCCGGATTAGAGCAGTACTTC.

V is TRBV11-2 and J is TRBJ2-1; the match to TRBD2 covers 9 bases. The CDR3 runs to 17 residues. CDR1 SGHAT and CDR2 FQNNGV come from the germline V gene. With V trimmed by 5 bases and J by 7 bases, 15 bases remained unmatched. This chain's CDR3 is CASSPIRGRGGWNEQFF. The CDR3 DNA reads TGTGCCAGCAGCCCCATTCGTGGGCGGGGGGGCTGGAATGAGCAGTTCTTC.

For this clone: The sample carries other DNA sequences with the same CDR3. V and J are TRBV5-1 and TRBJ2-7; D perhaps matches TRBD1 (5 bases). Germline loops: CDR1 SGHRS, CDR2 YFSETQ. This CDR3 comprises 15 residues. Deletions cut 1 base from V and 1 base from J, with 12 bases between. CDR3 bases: TGCGCCAGCAGCTTGACCGGACAATCATCCTACGAGCAGTACTTC. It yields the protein CASSLTGQSSYEQYF.

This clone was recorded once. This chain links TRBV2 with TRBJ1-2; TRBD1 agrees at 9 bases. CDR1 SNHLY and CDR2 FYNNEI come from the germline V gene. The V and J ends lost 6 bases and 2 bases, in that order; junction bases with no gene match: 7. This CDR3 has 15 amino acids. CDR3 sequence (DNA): TGTGCCAGCAGAGCCGGGACAGGGAACAACTATGGCTACACCTTC. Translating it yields CASRAGTGNNYGYTF.

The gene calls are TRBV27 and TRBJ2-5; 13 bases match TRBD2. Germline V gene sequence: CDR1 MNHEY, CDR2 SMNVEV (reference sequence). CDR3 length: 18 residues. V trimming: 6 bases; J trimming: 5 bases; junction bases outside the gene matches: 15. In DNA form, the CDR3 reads TGTGCCAGCAGCAAGACTAGCGGGAGGAACTTTCTGACGGAGACCCAGTACTTC. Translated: CASSKTSGRNFLTETQYF.

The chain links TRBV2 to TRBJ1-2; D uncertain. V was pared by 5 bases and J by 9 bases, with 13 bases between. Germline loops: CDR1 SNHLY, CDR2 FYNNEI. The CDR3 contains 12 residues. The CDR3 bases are TGTGCCAGCAGTATCGGATCGGGGAGCTACACCTTC. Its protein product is CASSIGSGSYTF. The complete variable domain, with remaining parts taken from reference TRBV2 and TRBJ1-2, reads EPEVTQTPSHQVTQMGQEVILRCVPISNHLYFYWYRQILGQKVEFLVSFYNNEISEKSEIFDDQFSVERPDGSNFTLKIRSTKLEDSAMYFCASSIGSGSYTFGSGTRLTVV.

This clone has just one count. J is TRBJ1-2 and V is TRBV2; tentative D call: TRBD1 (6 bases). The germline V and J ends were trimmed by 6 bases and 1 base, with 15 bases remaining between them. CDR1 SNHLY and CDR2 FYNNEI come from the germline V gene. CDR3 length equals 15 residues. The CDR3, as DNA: TGTGCCAGCAGCCCAGGGGAGGGTGGTAACTATGGCTACACCTTC. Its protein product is CASSPGEGGNYGYTF. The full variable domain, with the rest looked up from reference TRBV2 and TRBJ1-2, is EPEVTQTPSHQVTQMGQEVILRCVPISNHLYFYWYRQILGQKVEFLVSFYNNEISEKSEIFDDQFSVERPDGSNFTLKIRSTKLEDSAMYFCASSPGEGGNYGYTFGSGTRLTVV.

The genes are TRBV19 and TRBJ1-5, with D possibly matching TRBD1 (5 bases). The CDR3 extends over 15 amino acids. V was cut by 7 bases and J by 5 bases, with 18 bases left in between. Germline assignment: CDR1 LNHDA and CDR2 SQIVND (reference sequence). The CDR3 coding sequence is TGTGCCAGTATCTCCCTCGGGCAGGGCGATCAGCCCCAGCATTTT. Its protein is CASISLGQGDQPQHF.

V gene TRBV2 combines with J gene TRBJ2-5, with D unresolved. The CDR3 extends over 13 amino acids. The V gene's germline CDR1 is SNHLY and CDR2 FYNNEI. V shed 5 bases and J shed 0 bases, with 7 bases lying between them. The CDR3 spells CASSPEYQETQYF. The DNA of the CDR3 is TGTGCCAGCAGTCCTGAGTACCAAGAGACCCAGTACTTC.

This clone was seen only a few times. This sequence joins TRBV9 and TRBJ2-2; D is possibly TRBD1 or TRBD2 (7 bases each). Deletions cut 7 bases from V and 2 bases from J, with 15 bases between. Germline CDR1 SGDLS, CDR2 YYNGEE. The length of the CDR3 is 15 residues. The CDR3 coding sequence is TGTGCCAGCGAGGGAGGGGGCCCTAACACCGGGGAGCTGTTTTTT. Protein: CASEGGGPNTGELFF.

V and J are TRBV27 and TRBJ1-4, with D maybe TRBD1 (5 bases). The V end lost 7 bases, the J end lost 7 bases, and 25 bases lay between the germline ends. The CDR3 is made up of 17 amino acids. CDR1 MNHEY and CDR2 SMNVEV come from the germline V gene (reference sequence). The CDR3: CASTGLINGARVEKLFF. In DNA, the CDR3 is TGTGCCAGCACGGGGCTCATAAACGGGGCGCGGGTTGAAAAACTGTTTTTT.

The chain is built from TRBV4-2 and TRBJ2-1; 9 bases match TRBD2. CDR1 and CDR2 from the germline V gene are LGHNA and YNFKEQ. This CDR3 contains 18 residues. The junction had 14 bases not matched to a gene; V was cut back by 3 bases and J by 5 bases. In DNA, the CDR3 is TGTGCCAGCAGCCACCCGGACCCCCTAGCGGGAACGAACAATGAGCAGTTCTTC. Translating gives CASSHPDPLAGTNNEQFF.

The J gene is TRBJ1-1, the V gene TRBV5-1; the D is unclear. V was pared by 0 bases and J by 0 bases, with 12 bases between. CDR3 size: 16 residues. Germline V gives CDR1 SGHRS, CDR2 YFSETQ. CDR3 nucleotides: TGCGCCAGCAGCTTGGGTAGTTTTTACATGAACACTGAAGCTTTCTTT. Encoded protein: CASSLGSFYMNTEAFF.

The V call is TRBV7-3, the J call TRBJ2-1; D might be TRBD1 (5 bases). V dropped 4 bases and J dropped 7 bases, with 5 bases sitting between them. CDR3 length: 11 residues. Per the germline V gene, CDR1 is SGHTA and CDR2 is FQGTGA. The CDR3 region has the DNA TGTGCCAGCAGCTCAGGGAATGAGCAGTTCTTC. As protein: CASSSGNEQFF.

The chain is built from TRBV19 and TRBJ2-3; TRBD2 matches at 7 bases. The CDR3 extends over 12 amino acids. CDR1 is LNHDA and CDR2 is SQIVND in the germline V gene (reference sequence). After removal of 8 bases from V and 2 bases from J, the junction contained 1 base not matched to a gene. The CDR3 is CASAGATDTQYF. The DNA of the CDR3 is TGTGCCAGTGCGGGAGCCACAGATACGCAGTATTTT.

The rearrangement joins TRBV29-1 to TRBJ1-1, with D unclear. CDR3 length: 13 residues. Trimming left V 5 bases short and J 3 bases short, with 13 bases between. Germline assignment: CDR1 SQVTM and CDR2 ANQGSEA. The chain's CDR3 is CSVRVGRDTEAFF. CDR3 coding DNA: TGCAGCGTTCGAGTAGGGAGAGACACTGAAGCTTTCTTT.

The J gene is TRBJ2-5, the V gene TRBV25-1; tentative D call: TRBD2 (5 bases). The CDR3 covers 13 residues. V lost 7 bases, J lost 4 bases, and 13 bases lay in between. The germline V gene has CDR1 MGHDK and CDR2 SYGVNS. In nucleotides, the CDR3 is TGTGCCAGCACCGCCCGGGGTTTAGAGACCCAGTACTTC. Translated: CASTARGLETQYF.

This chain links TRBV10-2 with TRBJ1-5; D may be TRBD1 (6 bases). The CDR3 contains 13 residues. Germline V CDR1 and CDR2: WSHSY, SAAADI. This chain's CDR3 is CAAGAASNQPQHF. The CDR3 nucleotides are TGCGCGGCGGGGGCGGCCAGCAATCAGCCCCAGCATTTT.

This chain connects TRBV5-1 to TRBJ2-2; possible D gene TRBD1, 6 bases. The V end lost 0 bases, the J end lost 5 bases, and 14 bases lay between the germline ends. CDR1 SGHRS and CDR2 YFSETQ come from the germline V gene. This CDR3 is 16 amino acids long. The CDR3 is CASSLVSGVQTGELFF. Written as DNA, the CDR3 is TGCGCCAGCAGCTTGGTTTCAGGGGTACAAACCGGGGAGCTGTTTTTT. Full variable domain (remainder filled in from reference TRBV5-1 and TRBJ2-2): KAGVTQTPRYLIKTRGQQVTLSCSPISGHRSVSWYQQTPGQGLQFLFEYFSETQRNKGNFPGRFSGRQFSNSRSEMNVSTLELGDSALYLCASSLVSGVQTGELFFGEGSRLTVL.